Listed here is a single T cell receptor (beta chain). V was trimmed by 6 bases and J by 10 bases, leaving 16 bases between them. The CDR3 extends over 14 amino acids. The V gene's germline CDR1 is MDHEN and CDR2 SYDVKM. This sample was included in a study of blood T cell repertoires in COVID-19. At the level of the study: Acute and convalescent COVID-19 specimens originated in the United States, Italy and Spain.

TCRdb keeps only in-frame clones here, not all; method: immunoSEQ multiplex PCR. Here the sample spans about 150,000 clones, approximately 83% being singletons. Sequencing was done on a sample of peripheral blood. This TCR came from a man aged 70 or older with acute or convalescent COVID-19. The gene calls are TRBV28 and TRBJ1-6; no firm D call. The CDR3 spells CASRPSLGNSPLHF. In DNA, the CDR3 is TGTGCCAGCAGGCCCTCACTGGGCAACTCACCCCTCCACTTT.